This T cell receptor beta chain derives from a study of T-cell memory formation after mild COVID-19 (dated by TCRdb to the early 2020s). Notes on the research overall: TCR sequence clusters from the two donors were largely donor specific. In a couple of donors, T-cell clones that expanded and contracted after mild COVID-19 were followed by sequencing TCRalpha and TCRbeta repertoires longitudinally. The cohort was made up of two young adult volunteers, one female and one male, who were previously healthy. What the study reported, not specific to this receptor: Some responding clones were detected in pre-infection memory, suggesting pre-existing cross-reactive memory T cells joined the SARS-CoV-2 response. The study included only a couple of mild cases, and larger cohorts that include severe cases with pre-infection samples were judged to be necessary. Whether the second-wave clones peaking on day 37 were SARS-CoV-2 specific was not confirmed. Balanced CD4/CD8 phenotypes were observed for clones contracting from day 15 to 85, whereas a bias towards CD4+ was observed for a second wave of clones expanding from day 15 to 37. Contracting CD4+ clones were located mainly in the CM and EM memory subsets, whereas CD8+ clones were found to be enriched in EMRA.

The germline V gene gives CDR1 as SGDLS and CDR2 as YYNGEE. The CDR3 runs 14 residues from the cysteine to the phenylalanine. CDR3 DNA is the only sequence kept; it has 42 bases, read in frame from the first base. V is cut by 2 bases and J by 3 bases, and the space between the germline ends is 6 bases. The data were produced on an Illumina NovaSeq 6000. TCRalpha and TCRbeta cDNA libraries were constructed by 5'RACE with constant-segment primers, with sample barcodes and unique molecular identifiers being introduced. RNA was extracted from every sample with Trizol reagent. Amplification of the libraries took two PCR steps, and the second step added a second sample barcode plus Illumina TruSeq adapters. Libraries were sequenced on an Illumina NovaSeq with 2 x 150 bp paired-end reads. Processing in the source paper ran as follows. With migec v1.2.7, reads were demultiplexed and then collapsed into UMI-guided consensus sequences. Using mixcr v2.1.11, UMI consensuses were aligned to TRA and TRB V and J templates and then assembled into clonotypes. A clonotype was counted as expanded or contracted only if both edgeR and NoisET called the change significant, with noise models trained on biological replicates. For edgeR calls, a false discovery rate-adjusted p below 0.01 and a log2 fold-change threshold of 1 were applied. As an exploratory analysis of dynamics, PCA with hierarchical clustering was applied to max-normalized trajectories of the 1000 most abundant clonotypes. Each responding clone was given a CD4 or CD8 phenotype based on the CD4+ and CD8+ repertoires, which had been sequenced separately. In-frame beta chains were kept once TCRdb had trimmed the public reads at Q25 with fastp and called clones with MiXCR. Each CDR3 protein gets just one entry, which takes the most common genes and DNA from the rows behind it. The V and J calls come from TCRdb's annotation, not from the publication. This sample lists about 620,000 distinct CDR3 sequences; approximately 18% were detected once. The ten largest clones take up 12% of the sample.

Ficoll-Paque density gradient centrifugation was used to isolate PBMCs. As concerns this clonotype: This receptor's antigen is unknown. Base qualities are not provided; no much larger clone lies one nucleotide away.

Recombination connected TRBV9 to TRBJ2-6; the D gene cannot be resolved reliably. Specimen: PBMCs or a T cell subset sorted from them (not recorded which). The source of this sequence is an adult woman who had mild COVID-19 (a few samples of this study predate the infection). The sample titles of this study are shuffled in the database, so cell type and time point are left out; the donor was told from shared clones. At the DNA level, the sequence is TGTGCCAGCAGCGTTGCAGGTGGGGCCAACGTCCTGACTTTC. It is translated as CASSVAGGANVLTF.